The 11 T cell receptor beta chains given below trace back to one sample, sequenced in a study of T-cell memory formation after mild COVID-19. TCRdb itself ran the 5' RACE reads through MiXCR, one entry per CDR3 protein. The sample holds roughly 300,000 distinct CDR3 sequences, 15% to 20% seen once. The source material was PBMCs or a T cell subset sorted from them (not recorded which). The receptors here all came from a man younger than 30 who had mild COVID-19 (a few samples of this study predate the infection). Cell type and time point are not known.

This clonotype occurred many times. The V and J genes are TRBV4-3 and TRBJ2-3; 10 bases line up with TRBD2. Per the germline V gene, CDR1 is LGHNA and CDR2 is YSLEER. This CDR3 region has 18 residues. After removal of 0 bases from V and 2 bases from J, the junction contained 8 bases not matched to a gene. The CDR3 region has the DNA TGCGCCAGCAGCCAAGATCCTAGCGGGGGATCTTTCACAGATACGCAGTATTTT. Residues: CASSQDPSGGSFTDTQYF.

CDR3 protein: CASSCLQGDSNQPQHF. CDR3 sequence (DNA): TGCGCCAGCAGCTGTTTACAGGGGGATAGCAATCAGCCCCAGCATTTT. The J gene is TRBJ1-5, the V gene TRBV5-1; 8 positions agree with TRBD1. The CDR3 is 16 amino acids. Germline values: CDR1 SGHRS, CDR2 YFSETQ. The trim removed 3 bases at V and 0 bases at J, leaving 5 bases unmatched. Supplemented by reference TRBV5-1 and TRBJ1-5, the full variable domain reads KAGVTQTPRYLIKTRGQQVTLSCSPISGHRSVSWYQQTPGQGLQFLFEYFSETQRNKGNFPGRFSGRQFSNSRSEMNVSTLELGDSALYLCASSCLQGDSNQPQHFGDGTRLSIL.

The chain links TRBV5-4 to TRBJ2-3; 9 positions agree with TRBD2. The CDR3 totals 21 residues. V dropped 1 base and J dropped 2; count of bases not matched to a gene: 20. The germline CDR1 and CDR2 sequences are SGHNT and YYREEE (reference sequence). DNA of the CDR3: TGTGCCAGCAGCTTGTCAGTGGTGCTTGGGCGGGGGGGCCGGGTCACAGATACGCAGTATTTT. Encoded protein: CASSLSVVLGRGGRVTDTQYF. Variable domain in full (rest from reference TRBV5-4 and TRBJ2-3): ETGVTQSPTHLIKTRGQQVTLRCSSQSGHNTVSWYQQALGQGPQFIFQYYREEENGRGNFPPRFSGLQFPNYSSELNVNALELDDSALYLCASSLSVVLGRGGRVTDTQYFGPGTRLTVL.

The chain is built from TRBV4-1 and TRBJ2-6; either TRBD1 or TRBD2 may supply D (6 bases each). The V gene lost 1 base and the J gene lost 1 base, with 11 bases spanning the gap. Germline loops: CDR1 MGHRA, CDR2 YSYEKL. The CDR3 consists of 17 residues. The CDR3 DNA sequence: TGCGCCAGCAGCCAAGGATTAGGGGGGTCTGGGGCCAACGTCCTGACTTTC. This codes for CASSQGLGGSGANVLTF.

CDR3 nucleotide sequence: TGTGCCAGCAGTTGGGTCCGGAACGTCCTGACTTTC. Amino acids: CASSWVRNVLTF. The chain has TRBV6-6 and TRBJ2-6, with unresolved D. The V gene's germline CDR1 is MNHNY and CDR2 SVGAGI (reference sequence). V lost 4 bases and J 10 bases, leaving 8 bases between the germline ends. CDR3 length: 12 residues.

The chain links TRBV6-2 or TRBV6-3 to TRBJ2-5, with D perhaps matching TRBD2 (5 bases). V lost 4 bases and J 2 bases, leaving 8 bases between the germline ends. The CDR3 sequence is 13 residues long. CDR1 is MNHEY and CDR2 is SVGEGT in the germline V gene. The DNA of the CDR3 is TGTGCCAGCAGTTCCGGGGAGCAAGAGACCCAGTACTTC. Translated: CASSSGEQETQYF.

In this sample, this clonotype turned up a few times. The chain is built from TRBV7-9 and TRBJ2-7, with D possibly matching TRBD2 (5 bases). Germline V gives CDR1 SEHNR, CDR2 FQNEAQ (reference sequence). CDR3 length: 15 residues. Between the trimmed V and J ends, which lost 5 bases and 0 bases, there was a span of 14 bases. The CDR3 sequence is CASSVKPGNSYEQYF. Written as DNA, the CDR3 is TGTGCCAGCAGCGTGAAGCCCGGGAACTCCTACGAGCAGTACTTC. The full variable domain, completed using reference TRBV7-9 and TRBJ2-7, is DTGVSQNPRHKITKRGQNVTFRCDPISEHNRLYWYRQTLGQGPEFLTYFQNEAQLEKSRLLSDRFSAERPKGSFSTLEIQRTEQGDSAMYLCASSVKPGNSYEQYFGPGTRLTVT.

This clonotype has a handful of counts. The gene calls are TRBV2 and TRBJ1-2; D unresolved. Germline CDR1 reads SNHLY; CDR2 reads FYNNEI. CDR3 size: 14 residues. V was pared by 0 bases and J by 4 bases, with 9 bases between. The CDR3 spells CASSEAGRSYGYTF. The CDR3 DNA reads TGTGCCAGCAGTGAAGCGGGCAGGTCCTATGGCTACACCTTC. Using reference TRBV2 and TRBJ1-2 for the parts outside the CDR3, the full variable domain is EPEVTQTPSHQVTQMGQEVILRCVPISNHLYFYWYRQILGQKVEFLVSFYNNEISEKSEIFDDQFSVERPDGSNFTLKIRSTKLEDSAMYFCASSEAGRSYGYTFGSGTRLTVV.

This clonotype was counted between two and nine times. V is TRBV5-1 and J is TRBJ2-5; 7 nucleotides match TRBD1. V was pared by 3 bases and J by 1 base, with 6 bases of the junction left unmatched. Germline loops: CDR1 SGHRS, CDR2 YFSETQ. The CDR3 totals 15 residues. The CDR3 protein is CASSSGTAAQETQYF. Written as DNA, the CDR3 is TGCGCCAGCAGCTCGGGGACAGCCGCCCAAGAGACCCAGTACTTC.

This clonotype occurred a few times. V gene TRBV4-3 combines with J gene TRBJ2-1, with TRBD2 as a possible D gene (6 bases). V shed 4 bases and J shed 5 bases, with 24 bases lying between them. Germline CDR1 and CDR2: LGHNA and YSLEER. The CDR3 has 18 amino acids. In DNA form, the CDR3 reads TGCGCCAGCAGCCCGGCCGGTGGAGGAATCGGGGGAGACAATGAGCAGTTCTTC. It specifies CASSPAGGGIGGDNEQFF.

The CDR3 DNA reads as TGTGCCAGCAGCCATGTAGCGGGGCTTAGCACAGATACGCAGTATTTT. Amino acid sequence: CASSHVAGLSTDTQYF. V gene TRBV3-1 combines with J gene TRBJ2-3; 8 bases fit TRBD2. Germline V gene lookup returns CDR1 LGHDT and CDR2 YNNKEL (reference sequence). This CDR3 contains 16 residues. V lost 3 bases and J lost 0; bases outside the gene matches: 5.